This TCR beta chain was identified in a study of T cell repertoires in cytomegalovirus infection (dated by TCRdb to the late 2010s). About the full investigation: The peptide stimulations were aimed at well-studied HLA-B-restricted epitopes as well as recently identified HLA-C-restricted CMV epitopes, whose presentation resists viral immunomodulation. The HLA type of each donor mattered for the analysis, because public TCR beta signatures pointed to carriage of CMV infection along with the matching HLA type. Summary of the overall study and its limitations: In the ex vivo response, HLA-C-restricted CMV-specific TCR beta clonotypes were dominant, and in two of eight donors the single most frequent clonotype came from this HLA-C-restricted group. In both this cohort and an independent cohort of 350 to 400 donors, the cumulative frequency of public TCR beta family members distinguished carriers of CMV infection plus the relevant HLA type.

In the germline V gene (reference sequence), CDR1 corresponds to MNHEY and CDR2 to SMNVEV. Germline trimming amounts to 8 bases on V and 1 base on J, with 6 as the count of junction bases outside the gene matches. There are 14 amino acids in the CDR3, from cysteine to phenylalanine inclusive. The entry retains the CDR3 DNA only, 42 bases that are in frame from base 1. With respect to this clonotype: Its antigen remains unidentified. Per-base quality was not reported, and no clone a single base away is much larger than it.

The instrument was an Illumina HiSeq 1500. TCRdb redid the processing of the public reads, applying fastp at Q25 and MiXCR, and retained in-frame beta chains. A single entry per CDR3 protein holds the most common genes and DNA from its merged rows. Recorded for this sample are 800,000 to 950,000 distinct CDR3 sequences; about 31% of them occurred a single time. About an eighth of the sample rests with the top ten. Read against the paper, the sample's treatment or condition label means: in vitro stimulation with specific CMV peptide epitopes to enrich CMV-specific T cells. The specimen was cultured CD8+ T cells from PBMCs, collected from culture after CMV antigen stimulation. This receptor was taken from a human donor in good health (CMV status not recorded). Some clones in this sample may be carry-over from other donors' samples. The chain uses TRBV27 and TRBJ2-3, and TRBD2 aligns with 7 junction nucleotides. The CDR3 protein sequence reads: CASGVRGGTDTQYF. The DNA sequence is given as TGTGCCAGCGGGGTCCGGGGGGGCACAGATACGCAGTATTTT.